This T cell receptor (beta chain) emerged from a study of blood T cell repertoires in COVID-19. Turning to the study itself: The United States, Italy and Spain provided the acute and convalescent COVID-19 samples. PBMCs, B-cell-depleted T cells, or T cells provided the cDNA or gDNA that made up the material.

As originally analysed: Using reference gene primer amplification, nucleated cell counts were estimated. Some clones are missing from TCRdb's copy, which holds only in-frame ones; the method was immunoSEQ multiplex PCR. V and J calls and clone size are given by that table; D and trimming were obtained from the DNA. The profile covers 250,000 to 400,000 clones, with about 90% appearing a single time and approximately 2.9% taken by the ten largest. Patients at the Seattle site were enrolled during active infection and followed longitudinally. V gave up 8 bases and J gave up 0 bases, with 8 bases separating them. This CDR3 contains 12 residues. Looked up from germline, CDR1 is SGHAT and CDR2 is FQDESV (reference sequence).

Material for sequencing was peripheral blood. This sequence was found in a woman aged 25 to 39 with COVID-19, enrolled during active disease. V gene TRBV11-1 combines with J gene TRBJ2-7, with D hard to call. CDR3 bases: TGTGCCAGCTCCCGAGGCTCCTACGAGCAGTACTTC. Translating it yields CASSRGSYEQYF.